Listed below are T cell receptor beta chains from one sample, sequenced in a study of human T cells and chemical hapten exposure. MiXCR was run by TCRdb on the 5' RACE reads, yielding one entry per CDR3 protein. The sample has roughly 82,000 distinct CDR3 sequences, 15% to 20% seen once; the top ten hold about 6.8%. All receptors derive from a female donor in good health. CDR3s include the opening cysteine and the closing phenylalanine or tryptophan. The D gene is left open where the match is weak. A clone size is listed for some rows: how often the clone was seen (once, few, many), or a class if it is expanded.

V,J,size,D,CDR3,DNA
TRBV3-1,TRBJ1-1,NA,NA,CASSLSSVGPDRHPEAFF,TGTGCCAGCAGCCTATCTTCGGTCGGACCGGATCGCCACCCTGAAGCTTTCTTT
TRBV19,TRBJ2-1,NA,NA,CASRLGGGANNEQFF,TGTGCCAGTAGGCTCGGGGGTGGCGCAAACAATGAGCAGTTCTTC
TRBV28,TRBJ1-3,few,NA,CASSFPGGGLRNTIYF,TGTGCCAGCAGCTTCCCCGGCGGGGGTCTGAGAAACACCATATATTTT
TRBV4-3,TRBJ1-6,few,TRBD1,CASSRAYRTGDNSPLHF,TGCGCCAGCAGCCGAGCGTACCGGACAGGGGATAATTCACCCCTCCACTTT
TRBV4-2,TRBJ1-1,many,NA,CASSQDMGGTEAFF,TGTGCCAGCAGCCAAGATATGGGGGGCACTGAAGCTTTCTTT
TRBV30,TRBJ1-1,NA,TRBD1,CAWSLTGGTTEAFF,TGTGCCTGGAGTCTGACAGGGGGAACCACTGAAGCTTTCTTT
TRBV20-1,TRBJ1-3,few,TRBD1,CSADRGSRNTIYF,TGCAGTGCCGACAGGGGGTCTAGAAACACCATATATTTT
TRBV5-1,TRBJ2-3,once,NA,CASSLTGHADTQYF,TGCGCCAGCAGCTTAACAGGGCATGCAGATACGCAGTATTTT
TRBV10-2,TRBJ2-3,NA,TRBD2,CASSESLRGGGTDTQYF,TGCGCCAGCAGTGAGTCTTTGCGGGGGGGAGGCACAGATACGCAGTATTTT
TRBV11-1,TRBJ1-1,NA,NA,CASTRQLNTEAFF,TGTGCCAGCACCAGACAGCTGAACACTGAAGCTTTCTTT
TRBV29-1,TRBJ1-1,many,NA,CSAHVGSDTEAFF,TGCAGCGCCCACGTGGGGTCAGACACTGAAGCTTTCTTT
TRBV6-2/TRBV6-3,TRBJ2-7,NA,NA,CASSYSERPSSYEQYF,TGTGCCAGCAGTTACTCAGAGAGGCCTAGCTCCTACGAGCAGTACTTC
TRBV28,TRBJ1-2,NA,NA,CASSVRDPRGYTF,TGTGCCAGCAGTGTCCGGGACCCCCGGGGCTACACCTTC
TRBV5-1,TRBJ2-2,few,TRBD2,CASSSTSGILLIGELFF,TGCGCCAGCAGCTCAACTAGCGGGATCCTATTGATCGGGGAGCTGTTTTTT
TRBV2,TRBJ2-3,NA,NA,CASSPGLLSTDTQYF,TGTGCCAGCAGCCCCGGACTATTGAGCACAGATACGCAGTATTTT
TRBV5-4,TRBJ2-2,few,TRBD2,CASSPEPGLNTGELFF,TGTGCCAGCAGCCCAGAGCCGGGACTAAACACCGGGGAGCTGTTTTTT
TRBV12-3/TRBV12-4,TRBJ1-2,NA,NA,CASSRQSSGAQHYGYTF,TGTGCCAGCAGCCGCCAGAGTTCAGGGGCCCAGCACTATGGCTACACCTTC
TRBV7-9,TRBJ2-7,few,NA,CASSFQGSNTYEQYF,TGTGCCAGCAGCTTCCAGGGTTCTAATACCTACGAGCAGTACTTC
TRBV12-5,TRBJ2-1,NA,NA,CASGLAGAEQFF,TGTGCTAGTGGTTTGGCCGGGGCTGAGCAGTTCTTC
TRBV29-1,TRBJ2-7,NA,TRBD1,CSVLQGAGYEQYF,TGCAGCGTTTTACAGGGGGCGGGCTACGAGCAGTACTTC
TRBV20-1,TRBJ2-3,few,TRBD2,CSARDPLSERGGNPKDTQYF,TGCAGTGCTAGAGATCCCTTAAGTGAACGGGGGGGCAATCCTAAAGATACGCAGTATTTT
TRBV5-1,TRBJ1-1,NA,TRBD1,CASSLNRQGPWAFF,TGCGCCAGCAGCTTGAACCGACAGGGGCCGTGGGCTTTCTTT
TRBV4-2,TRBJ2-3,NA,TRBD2,CASSQGLADSTDTQYF,TGTGCCAGCAGCCAAGGACTAGCGGATAGCACAGATACGCAGTATTTT
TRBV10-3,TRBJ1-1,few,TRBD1,CAITGQGSGLRTEAFF,TGTGCCATCACCGGACAGGGAAGTGGCTTGCGGACTGAAGCTTTCTTT
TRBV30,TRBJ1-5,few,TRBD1,CAWGQGARDQPQHF,TGTGCCTGGGGACAGGGGGCAAGGGATCAGCCCCAGCATTTT
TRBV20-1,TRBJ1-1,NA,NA,CSARAPNTEAFF,TGCAGTGCTAGAGCCCCGAACACTGAAGCTTTCTTT
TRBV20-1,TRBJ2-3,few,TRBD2,CSAGRLAGGSDTQYF,TGCAGTGCCGGACGACTAGCGGGGGGTTCGGATACGCAGTATTTT